This T cell receptor (beta chain) was identified in a study of cytomegalovirus exposure and HLA in healthy donors. The PCR employed 60 Vbeta primers together with 13 Jbeta primers. Clones were sequenced by immunoSEQ multiplex PCR, and TCRdb holds only the in-frame ones, with some missing. The sample gives around 130,000 clones, roughly four fifths of which show up once; approximately 1.8% is in the top ten. V was clipped by 1 base and J by 7 bases, with 3 bases between them. This CDR3 is 11 amino acids long. Germline V gene data show CDR1 as MGHDK and CDR2 as SYGVNS. The TCR originated in a woman aged 45-65 years in good health and CMV-seronegative. What was sequenced was PBMCs. This chain uses TRBV25-1 with TRBJ2-3; D not certain. The CDR3 sequence: CASSEFNTQYF. The CDR3 DNA reads TGTGCCAGCAGTGAATTTAATACGCAGTATTTT.